The subject of this entry is one TCR beta chain. In the source study's methods: Amplifying reference gene primers gave estimates of nucleated cell counts. Produced via immunoSEQ multiplex PCR; TCRdb's table is partial and in-frame only. That table furnishes V, J and clone size, whereas the DNA furnished D and trimming. Counted here are under 300,000 clones, 86% occurring once; the ten biggest clones make up approximately 13%. This CDR3 spans 15 amino acids. With 3 bases clipped from V and 7 bases from J, the junction kept 7 bases outside the gene matches. Germline V gives CDR1 SGDLS, CDR2 YYNGEE. This record belongs to a study of blood T cell repertoires in COVID-19. Study in general: Whether acute or convalescent, the COVID-19 samples came from the United States, Italy and Spain.

This receptor was identified in a man aged 80 or over with acute or convalescent COVID-19. The chain couples TRBV9 to TRBJ1-6, with 7 bases matching TRBD1. Sequenced material: peripheral blood. DNA of the CDR3: TGTGCCAGCAGCGCCTTGGGACAGATAAATTCACCCCTCCACTTT. As protein: CASSALGQINSPLHF.